This T cell receptor beta chain emerged from a study of T-cell memory formation after mild COVID-19. Study observations and caveats: Clones shrinking from day 15 to 85 showed even CD4/CD8 mixes; later expanders tilted CD4+.

Trimming took off 0 bases at V and 5 bases at J, with 8 bases between the two ends. The CDR3 extends over 14 amino acids. Germline CDR1 is SGHVS and CDR2 is FQNEAQ. Points on this clonotype: What it binds is not known.

TCRdb reanalysed the 5' RACE reads using MiXCR and keeps one entry per CDR3 protein. The sample carries hundreds of thousands of distinct CDR3 sequences, roughly 20% recorded once. The chain combines TRBV7-8 with TRBJ2-1, with D hard to call. The source of this sequence is an adult woman who had mild COVID-19 (a few samples of this study predate the infection). Cell type and time point are not known. Specimen: PBMCs or a T cell subset sorted from them (not recorded which). CDR3: CASSLAGRDNEQFF. In DNA, the CDR3 is TGTGCCAGCAGCTTAGCAGGTCGGGACAATGAGCAGTTCTTC.